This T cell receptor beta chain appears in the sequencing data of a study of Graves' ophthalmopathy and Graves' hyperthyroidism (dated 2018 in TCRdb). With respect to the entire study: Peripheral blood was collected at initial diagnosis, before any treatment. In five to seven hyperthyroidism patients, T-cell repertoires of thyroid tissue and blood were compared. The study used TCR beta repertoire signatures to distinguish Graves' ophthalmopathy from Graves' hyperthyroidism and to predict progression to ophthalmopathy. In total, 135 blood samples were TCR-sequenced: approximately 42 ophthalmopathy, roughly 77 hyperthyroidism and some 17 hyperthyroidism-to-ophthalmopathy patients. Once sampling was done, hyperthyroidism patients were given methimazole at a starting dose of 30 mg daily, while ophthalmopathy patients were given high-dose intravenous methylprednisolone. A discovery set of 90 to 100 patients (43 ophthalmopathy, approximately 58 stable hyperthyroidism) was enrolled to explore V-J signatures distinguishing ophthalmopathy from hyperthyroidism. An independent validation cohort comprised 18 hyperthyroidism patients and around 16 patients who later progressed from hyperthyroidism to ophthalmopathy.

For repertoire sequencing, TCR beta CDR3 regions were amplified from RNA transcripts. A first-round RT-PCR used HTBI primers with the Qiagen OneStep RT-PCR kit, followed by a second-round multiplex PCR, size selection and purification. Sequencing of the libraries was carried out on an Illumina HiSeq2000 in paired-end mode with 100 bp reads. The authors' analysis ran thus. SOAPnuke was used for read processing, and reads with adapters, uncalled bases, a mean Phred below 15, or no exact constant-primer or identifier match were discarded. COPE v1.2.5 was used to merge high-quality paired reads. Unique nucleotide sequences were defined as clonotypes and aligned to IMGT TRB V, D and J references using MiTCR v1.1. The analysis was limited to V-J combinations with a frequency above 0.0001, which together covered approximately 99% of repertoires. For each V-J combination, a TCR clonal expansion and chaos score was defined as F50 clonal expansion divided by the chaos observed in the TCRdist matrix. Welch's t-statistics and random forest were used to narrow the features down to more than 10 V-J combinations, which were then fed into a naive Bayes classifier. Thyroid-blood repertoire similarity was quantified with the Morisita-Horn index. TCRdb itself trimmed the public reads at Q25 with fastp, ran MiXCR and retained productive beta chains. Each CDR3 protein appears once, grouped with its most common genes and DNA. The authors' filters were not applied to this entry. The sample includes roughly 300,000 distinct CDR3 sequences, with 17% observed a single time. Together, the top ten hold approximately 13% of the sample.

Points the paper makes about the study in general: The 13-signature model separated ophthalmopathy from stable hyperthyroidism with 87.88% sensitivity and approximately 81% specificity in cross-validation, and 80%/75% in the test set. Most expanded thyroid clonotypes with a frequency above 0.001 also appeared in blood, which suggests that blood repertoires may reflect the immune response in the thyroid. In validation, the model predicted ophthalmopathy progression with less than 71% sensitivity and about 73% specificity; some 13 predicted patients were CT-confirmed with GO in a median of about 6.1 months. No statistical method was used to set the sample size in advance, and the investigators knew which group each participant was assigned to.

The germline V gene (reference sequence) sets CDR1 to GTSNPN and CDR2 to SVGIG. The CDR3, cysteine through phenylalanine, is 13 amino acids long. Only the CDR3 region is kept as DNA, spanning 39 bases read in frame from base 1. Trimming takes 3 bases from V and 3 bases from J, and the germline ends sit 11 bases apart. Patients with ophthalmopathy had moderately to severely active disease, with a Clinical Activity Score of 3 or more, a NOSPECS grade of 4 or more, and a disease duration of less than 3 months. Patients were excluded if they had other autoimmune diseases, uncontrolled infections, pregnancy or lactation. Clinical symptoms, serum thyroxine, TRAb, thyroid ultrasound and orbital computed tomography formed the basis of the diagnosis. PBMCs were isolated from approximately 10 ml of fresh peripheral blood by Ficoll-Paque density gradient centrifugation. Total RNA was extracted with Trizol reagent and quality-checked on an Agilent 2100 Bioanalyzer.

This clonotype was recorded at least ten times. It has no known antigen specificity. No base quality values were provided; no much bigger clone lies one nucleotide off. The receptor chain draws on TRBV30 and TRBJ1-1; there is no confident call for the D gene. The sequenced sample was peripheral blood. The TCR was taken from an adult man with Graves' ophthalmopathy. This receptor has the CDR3 CAWRFREDTEAFF. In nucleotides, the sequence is TGTGCCTGGAGGTTTAGGGAGGACACTGAAGCTTTCTTT. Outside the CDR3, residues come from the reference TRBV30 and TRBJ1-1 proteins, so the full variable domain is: SQTIHQWPATLVQPVGSPLSLECTVEGTSNPNLYWYRQAAGRGLQLLFYSVGIGQISSEVPQNLSASRPQDRQFILSSKKLLLSDSGFYLCAWRFREDTEAFFGQGTRLTVV.